This paragraph reports one T cell receptor beta chain. The antigen is undetermined. The data are from a study of vaccination and CD4 T cells after COVID-19. Overall study context: No peptide, an HIV-1 Nef pool, or a CEFX pool was what each control culture received.

V lost 3 bases and J 4 bases, leaving 12 bases between the germline ends. Germline V gene data show CDR1 as GTSNPN and CDR2 as SVGIG (reference sequence). The CDR3 covers 14 residues. With the Oncomine TCR Beta short-read assay, DNA from cultured CD4+ T cells was sequenced. Scientists extracted genomic DNA from CD4+ T cells grown in culture. TCRdb re-derived calls from the PCR reads in MiXCR, one entry per CDR3 protein. The sample yields some 11,000 distinct CDR3 sequences, roughly 34% seen once. Noted treatment: approximately nine-day PBMC culture with coronavirus spike peptide pools or control peptides (ViraFEST assay). After being plated at some 2 million per well, PBMCs were cultured with roughly 9.3 IU/ml IL-2 and about 10 ug/ml peptide pools.

The clonotype comes from a human donor who received a COVID-19 vaccine. The material was CD4+ T cells from blood, cultured in vitro, obtained before SARS-CoV-2 vaccination. J is TRBJ2-2 and V is TRBV30; D assignment may be TRBD1 or TRBD2 (6 bases each). The CDR3 DNA is TGTGCCTGGAGGGCAGGGGAGGTCACCGGGGAGCTGTTTTTT. This sequence encodes CAWRAGEVTGELFF.